The rows below give T cell receptor beta chains drawn from one sample of a study of T cells in tumors after PD-1 blockade. Measured with immunoSEQ multiplex PCR; TCRdb has only the in-frame clones, and not every one. The repertoire includes more than 50,000 clones, around two thirds of them detected once, and approximately 4.5% sits in the top ten. Source: PBMCs, taken after anti-PD-1 treatment. The source is a human donor with basal cell carcinoma. CDR3s include the opening cysteine and the closing phenylalanine or tryptophan. The D gene is left open where the match is weak. Expanded clones are given a class, and other clones once, few, many or no size at all.

V gene,clone size,J gene,D gene,CDR3 DNA,CDR3 protein
TRBV30,few,TRBJ1-5,.,TGTGCCTGGAGATCCCCCTCGGGGCCCCAGCATTTT,CAWRSPSGPQHF
TRBV10-3,.,TRBJ2-7,.,TGTGCCATCAGATCACCGGACAGCTCCTACGAGCAGTACTTC,CAIRSPDSSYEQYF
TRBV4-1,.,TRBJ1-2,.,TGCGCCAGCAGCCAAGAACCCGCGGTGGGGAGGGGTGGCTACACCTTC,CASSQEPAVGRGGYTF
TRBV7-9,few,TRBJ2-1,.,TGTGCCAGCACCTCCTACAATGAGCAGTTCTTC,CASTSYNEQFF
TRBV10-1,once,TRBJ2-5,.,TGCGCCAGCAGTGGAGGTGGCAGAGAAGAGACCCAGTACTTC,CASSGGGREETQYF
TRBV28,.,TRBJ1-2,.,TGTGCCAGCAGTTTAGGTGGGGGAGGAGGCTACACCTTC,CASSLGGGGGYTF
TRBV5-4,.,TRBJ2-7,.,TGTGCCAGCAGCTGGGACGGCCCCTACGAGCAGTACTTC,CASSWDGPYEQYF
TRBV28,.,TRBJ2-1,TRBD1,TGTGCCAGCAAACCAGGGGGAAGCTCCTACAATGAGCAGTTCTTC,CASKPGGSSYNEQFF
TRBV19,.,TRBJ1-1,.,TGTGCCAGTAGTAAGGTGGGTTACACTGAAGCTTTCTTT,CASSKVGYTEAFF
TRBV7-2,.,TRBJ2-5,TRBD2,TGTGCCAGCAGCTTAGGGGCTAGCGGGGTGGAGACCCAGTACTTC,CASSLGASGVETQYF
TRBV6-5,.,TRBJ2-2,TRBD1,TGTGCCAGCAGTTACTCGCCAGGGGGATACACCGGGGAGCTGTTTTTT,CASSYSPGGYTGELFF
TRBV6-6,medium-sized,TRBJ1-2,.,TGTGCCAGCAGTGTCCGGGACAACTATGGCTACACCTTC,CASSVRDNYGYTF
TRBV7-6,.,TRBJ2-1,.,TGTGCCAGCAGCACCCGGACGGAGAATGAGCAGTTCTTC,CASSTRTENEQFF
TRBV5-1,.,TRBJ2-7,TRBD2,TGCGCCAGCAGCTTAGGGGCGGGGGGCCCCTACGAGCAGTACTTC,CASSLGAGGPYEQYF
TRBV28,.,TRBJ2-7,TRBD2,TGTGCCAGCAGTTCCGGGACTAGCGGATTATACGAGCAGTACTTC,CASSSGTSGLYEQYF
TRBV27,once,TRBJ2-6,TRBD2,TGTGCCAGCAGTGGATGGACTAGCGGGGCGATCTCTGGGGCCAACGTCCTGACTTTC,CASSGWTSGAISGANVLTF
TRBV19,.,TRBJ2-3,.,TGTGCCAGTAGTATCTGGGGTGCGGGCACAGATACGCAGTATTTT,CASSIWGAGTDTQYF
TRBV4-1,.,TRBJ2-1,TRBD1,TGCGCCAGCAGCCAAGGGGGAAGGGGGCGCGGGAATGAGCAGTTCTTC,CASSQGGRGRGNEQFF
TRBV14,.,TRBJ2-2,.,TGTGCCAGCAGCCAAGATAGGGGAACCGGGGAGCTGTTTTTT,CASSQDRGTGELFF
TRBV7-8,.,TRBJ1-1,.,TGTGCCAGCAGCTTTATCGGAGGAACTGAAGCTTTCTTT,CASSFIGGTEAFF
TRBV5-1,.,TRBJ2-7,.,TGCGCCAGCAGCTTACTCCCCGGAGGGGGAAGTAGCTCCTACGAGCAGTACTTC,CASSLLPGGGSSSYEQYF
TRBV24-1,.,TRBJ2-1,TRBD1,TGTGCCACCAGTGATCCAGGACAGGGTAACAATGAGCAGTTCTTC,CATSDPGQGNNEQFF
TRBV10-2,.,TRBJ2-1,TRBD2,TGCGCCAGCAGCTTACCGGGACTAGCGAGCGATGAGCAGTTCTTC,CASSLPGLASDEQFF
TRBV6-6,.,TRBJ1-1,TRBD1,TGTGCCAGCAGATCCGGGACAGAGAACACTGAAGCTTTCTTT,CASRSGTENTEAFF
TRBV5-1,.,TRBJ2-7,TRBD1,TGCGCCAGCAGCGCCGGGACAGGGTTTGAAATTGAGCAGTACTTC,CASSAGTGFEIEQYF
TRBV5-1,.,TRBJ2-7,TRBD1,TGCGCCAGCAGTCCCGGGACAGGGACCTACGAGCAGTACTTC,CASSPGTGTYEQYF
TRBV28,many,TRBJ1-5,.,TGTGCCAGCCTAAACATCGATAGCAATCAGCCCCAGCATTTT,CASLNIDSNQPQHF
TRBV29-1,.,TRBJ2-2,TRBD2,TGCCGCGTGGCGGGCGGGGGGGCCGCCGGGGAGCTGTTTTTT,CRVAGGGAAGELFF
TRBV19,few,TRBJ2-2,TRBD1,TGTGCCAGTAGTACAGGGACAGACACCGGGGAGCTGTTTTTT,CASSTGTDTGELFF
TRBV6-4,.,TRBJ2-3,.,TGTGCCAGCAGTGAAGAGGGCACAGATACGCAGTATTTT,CASSEEGTDTQYF
TRBV29-1,.,TRBJ2-5,.,TGCAGCGTTGAGGTCCACCAAGAGACCCAGTACTTC,CSVEVHQETQYF
TRBV4-2,.,TRBJ1-2,.,TGTGCCAGCAGCCAAGTGGAAGATAACTATGGCTACACCTTC,CASSQVEDNYGYTF
TRBV27,.,TRBJ1-6,TRBD1,TGTGCCAGCAGTTTTCAGGGGGCAAGTAATTCACCCCTCCACTTT,CASSFQGASNSPLHF